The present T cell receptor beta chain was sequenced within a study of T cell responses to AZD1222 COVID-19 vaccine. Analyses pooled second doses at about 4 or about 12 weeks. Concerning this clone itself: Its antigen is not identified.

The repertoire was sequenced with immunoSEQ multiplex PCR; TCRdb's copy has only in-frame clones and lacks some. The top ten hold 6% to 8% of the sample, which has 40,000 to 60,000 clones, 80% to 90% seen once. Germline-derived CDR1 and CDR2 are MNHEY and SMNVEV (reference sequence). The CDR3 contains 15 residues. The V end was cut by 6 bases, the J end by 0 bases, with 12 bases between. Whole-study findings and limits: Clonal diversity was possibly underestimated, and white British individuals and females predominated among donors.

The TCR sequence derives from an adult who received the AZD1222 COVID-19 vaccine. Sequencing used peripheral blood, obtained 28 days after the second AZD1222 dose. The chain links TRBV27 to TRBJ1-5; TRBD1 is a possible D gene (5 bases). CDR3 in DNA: TGTGCCAGCAGACCGGGGGTAGTTAGCAATCAGCCCCAGCATTTT. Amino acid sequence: CASRPGVVSNQPQHF.